These 15 T cell receptor beta chains originate from one sample sequenced in a study of blood T cell repertoires in COVID-19. Data came from immunoSEQ multiplex PCR; TCRdb stores just in-frame clones and leaves some out. Of 300,000 or so clones detected, around nine tenths appear once; the ten largest clones hold 5.5% to 7%. Sequencing was carried out using PBMCs or T cells enriched from blood (not recorded which). The receptors stem from a woman in her 30s who had recovered from COVID-19.

Note on this clone: One end of the junction fails to match germline, which may point to a read error. The V and J genes are TRBV27 and TRBJ2-7; 9 bases line up with TRBD1. Germline CDR1 and CDR2: MNHEY and SMNVEV (reference sequence). This CDR3 spans 12 amino acids. The CDR3 region has the DNA TGTGCCAGCAGAACGGGGACAGGGCGGGCGAGGTTC. Its translation is CASRTGTGRARF.

The J gene is TRBJ1-2, the V gene TRBV7-9; D might be TRBD1 (6 bases). Germline CDR1 is SEHNR and CDR2 is FQNEAQ (reference sequence). Trimming took off 5 bases at V and 4 bases at J, with 11 bases between the two ends. The CDR3 is made up of 13 amino acids. CDR3 sequence (DNA): TGTGCCAGCAGCACCCGGACAGTCTATGGCTACACCTTC. Translation: CASSTRTVYGYTF.

This chain uses TRBV19 with TRBJ1-1; 8 bases align to TRBD1. The CDR3 covers 12 residues. Trimming cost V 8 bases and J 7 bases; bases outside gene matches: 6. The germline V gene encodes CDR1 LNHDA and CDR2 SQIVND (reference sequence). The CDR3 DNA reads as TGTGCCAGTCAAAGGACAGGGTTTGAAGCTTTCTTT. Its protein product is CASQRTGFEAFF.

This chain links TRBV30 with TRBJ2-1; 8 bases align to TRBD1. Trimming removed 7 bases from V and 7 bases from J; junction bases left unmatched: 3. The length of the CDR3 is 11 residues. Germline V gene data show CDR1 as GTSNPN and CDR2 as SVGIG (reference sequence). CDR3 residues: CAYNRGNEQFF. CDR3 bases: TGTGCCTATAACAGGGGGAATGAGCAGTTCTTC.

The chain employs TRBV24-1 and TRBJ1-1; possibly TRBD1 for D (5 bases). V was cut by 4 bases and J by 8 bases, with 7 bases left in between. CDR1 and CDR2 (germline): KGHDR, SFDVKD. The CDR3 has 11 residues. As DNA, the CDR3 is TGTGCCACCAGTGAGGGGGGGGAAGCTTTCTTT. Amino acid sequence: CATSEGGEAFF.

The chain is built from TRBV30 and TRBJ2-1; 9 positions match TRBD2. Germline V gene lookup returns CDR1 GTSNPN and CDR2 SVGIG (reference sequence). The V and J ends lost 0 bases and 5 bases, in that order; junction bases with no gene match: 5. The CDR3 contains 15 residues. The CDR3 coding sequence is TGTGCCTGGAGTGTGCGGCGGGGGGGCCACAATGAGCAGTTCTTC. Protein sequence: CAWSVRRGGHNEQFF.

V and J are TRBV6-5 and TRBJ2-3; 10 bases are shared with TRBD2. The V segment lost 6 bases and the J segment 6 bases; nucleotides outside the gene matches: 0. CDR3 size: 12 residues. CDR1 and CDR2 (germline): MNHEY, SVGAGI. The CDR3 here is CASRTSGDTQYF. CDR3 coding DNA: TGTGCCAGCAGGACTAGCGGGGATACGCAGTATTTT.

The CDR3 loop is CASSSSGRPNQPQHF. In nucleotides, the CDR3 is TGTGCCAGCAGCTCGTCAGGGAGGCCCAATCAGCCCCAGCATTTT. The chain links TRBV7-9 to TRBJ1-5, with D maybe TRBD1 (5 bases). The length of the CDR3 is 15 residues. Trimming took 4 bases from V and 3 from J, leaving 13 bases between them. Germline CDR1 and CDR2: SEHNR and FQNEAQ (reference sequence).

The rearrangement uses TRBV30 and TRBJ1-2; no firm D call. Looked up from germline, CDR1 is GTSNPN and CDR2 is SVGIG (reference sequence). Trimming cost V 4 bases and J 7 bases, with 25 bases left between them. The CDR3 is 16 amino acids. CDR3 sequence (DNA): TGTGCCTGGACCCCCCGCGGGTCACAGCGTCCCGCTGGCTACACCTTC. Translated, it gives CAWTPRGSQRPAGYTF. Supplemented by reference TRBV30 and TRBJ1-2, the full variable domain reads SQTIHQWPATLVQPVGSPLSLECTVEGTSNPNLYWYRQAAGRGLQLLFYSVGIGQISSEVPQNLSASRPQDRQFILSSKKLLLSDSGFYLCAWTPRGSQRPAGYTFGSGTRLTVV.

The CDR3 region has the DNA TGTGCCAGCTCACCCAGTAGCAATCAGCCCCAGCATTTT. This translates into CASSPSSNQPQHF. This chain connects TRBV18 to TRBJ1-5; unclear D gene. Germline CDR1 is KGHSH and CDR2 is LQKENI. The CDR3 is made up of 13 amino acids. V was pared by 3 bases and J by 0 bases, with 3 bases between.

The chain links TRBV19 to TRBJ2-1, with D tentatively TRBD1 (6 bases). Trimming cost V 7 bases and J 3 bases, with 25 bases left between them. This CDR3 spans 18 amino acids. Germline CDR1 and CDR2: LNHDA and SQIVND (reference sequence). This CDR3 is CASTTTPTGGLIYNEQFF. The CDR3 coding sequence is TGTGCCAGTACCACTACCCCGACAGGAGGATTGATCTACAATGAGCAGTTCTTC. The variable domain in full, completed from reference TRBV19 and TRBJ2-1, reads DGGITQSPKYLFRKEGQNVTLSCEQNLNHDAMYWYRQDPGQGLRLIYYSQIVNDFQKGDIAEGYSVSREKKESFPLTVTSAQKNPTAFYLCASTTTPTGGLIYNEQFFGPGTRLTVL.

The rearrangement uses TRBV30 and TRBJ1-1, with D maybe TRBD1 (5 bases). Germline CDR1 and CDR2: GTSNPN and SVGIG (reference sequence). The CDR3 loop spans 13 amino acids. Deletions cut 0 bases from V and 5 bases from J, with 10 bases between. In nucleotides, the CDR3 is TGTGCCTGGAGTGTAGGGGTGTGGACTGAAGCTTTCTTT. Its protein product is CAWSVGVWTEAFF.

The chain uses TRBV25-1 and TRBJ1-1; D is undetermined. There are 12 residues in the CDR3. V dropped 6 bases and J dropped 2 bases, with 7 bases sitting between them. CDR1 is MGHDK and CDR2 is SYGVNS in the germline V gene. DNA of the CDR3: TGTGCCAGCAGCAGGCTTAACACTGAAGCTTTCTTT. It codes for CASSRLNTEAFF.

The rearrangement uses TRBV11-2 and TRBJ2-7; D is possibly TRBD2 (6 bases). The CDR3 runs to 14 residues. CDR1 and CDR2 from the germline V gene are SGHAT and FQNNGV. Between the trimmed V and J ends, which lost 6 bases and 7 bases, there was a span of 19 bases. The CDR3 loop is CASRPGARSREQYF. Here the CDR3 DNA reads TGTGCCAGCAGACCGGGAGCGAGGAGTAGGGAGCAGTACTTC.

This sequence joins TRBV5-1 and TRBJ2-7, with 7 nucleotides matching TRBD2. The CDR3 length is 14 residues. Germline V gives CDR1 SGHRS, CDR2 YFSETQ. J was trimmed by 5 bases and V by 7 bases; bases with no gene match: 12. This CDR3 is CASGRGGSSDEQYF. The CDR3 bases are TGCGCCAGCGGACGGGGCGGGAGTTCCGACGAGCAGTACTTC.